What follows are 27 T cell receptor beta chains derived from one specimen sequenced in a study of OX40 agonist ivuxolimab in advanced cancers. Produced via immunoSEQ multiplex PCR; TCRdb's table is partial and in-frame only. The sample has more than 20,000 clones, approximately 85% seen once. Sequencing was performed on CD4+ or CD8+ T cells sorted from blood, taken in a trial of the OX40 agonist ivuxolimab. Receptor source: an adult with an advanced solid tumor such as melanoma, head and neck, liver or kidney cancer.

This clone was found a few times. The chain uses TRBV7-9 and TRBJ1-5; TRBD1 matches at 7 bases. The CDR3 extends over 13 amino acids. Trimming removed 1 base from V and 6 bases from J; junction bases left unmatched: 0. Germline CDR1 is SEHNR and CDR2 is FQNEAQ (reference sequence). This CDR3 is CASSLEGAQPQHF. Here the CDR3 DNA reads TGTGCCAGCAGCTTAGAGGGGGCTCAGCCCCAGCATTTT.

This clone was observed once. This chain connects TRBV5-1 to TRBJ2-2, with D hard to call. Germline CDR1 SGHRS, CDR2 YFSETQ. The CDR3 extends over 14 amino acids. Trimming left V 5 bases short and J 2 bases short, with 10 bases between. CDR3 sequence (DNA): TGCGCCAGCAGGGAACAACTAAACACCGGGGAGCTGTTTTTT. This translates into CASREQLNTGELFF.

This clone was seen a single time. The J gene is TRBJ1-6, the V gene TRBV19, with D perhaps TRBD1 (6 bases). The CDR3 is made up of 16 amino acids. Germline V lookup: CDR1 LNHDA, CDR2 SQIVND (reference sequence). V was pared by 8 bases and J by 0 bases, with 14 bases between. CDR3 coding DNA: TGTGCCAGTCGGGACACTGCGAGCTCCTATAATTCACCCCTCCACTTT. Translated, it gives CASRDTASSYNSPLHF. The variable domain in full, with the rest retrieved from reference TRBV19 and TRBJ1-6, is DGGITQSPKYLFRKEGQNVTLSCEQNLNHDAMYWYRQDPGQGLRLIYYSQIVNDFQKGDIAEGYSVSREKKESFPLTVTSAQKNPTAFYLCASRDTASSYNSPLHFGNGTRLTVT.

This clone was observed a few times. This sequence joins TRBV6-6 and TRBJ2-3, with D possibly being TRBD1 (6 bases). Germline CDR1 reads MNHNY; CDR2 reads SVGAGI (reference sequence). This CDR3 has 13 residues. V was clipped by 4 bases and J by 6 bases, with 11 bases between them. The CDR3 loop reads CASSSPGEDTQYF. Written as DNA, the CDR3 is TGTGCCAGCAGTTCTCCAGGGGAGGATACGCAGTATTTT.

This CDR3 is CATSRVVNAASTVSAFF. Written as DNA, the CDR3 is TGTGCCACCAGCAGAGTAGTGAATGCAGCCTCAACGGTATCAGCTTTCTTT. This sequence joins TRBV15 and TRBJ1-1; D is ambiguous. The germline V and J ends were trimmed by 1 base and 10 bases, with 25 bases remaining between them. This CDR3 is 17 amino acids long. The germline CDR1 and CDR2 sequences are LNHNV and YYDKDF (reference sequence). Using reference TRBV15 and TRBJ1-1 for the parts outside the CDR3, the full variable domain is DAMVIQNPRYQVTQFGKPVTLSCSQTLNHNVMYWYQQKSSQAPKLLFHYYDKDFNNEADTPDNFQSRRPNTSFCFLDIRSPGLGDTAMYLCATSRVVNAASTVSAFFGQGTRLTVV.

This clone was picked up one time. The chain carries TRBV7-6 and TRBJ1-4, with a possible D match to TRBD1 (6 bases). This CDR3 has 14 amino acids. Germline CDR1 and CDR2: SGHVS and FNYEAQ. V dropped 5 bases and J dropped 6 bases, with 13 bases sitting between them. The CDR3 nucleotides read TGTGCCAGCAGCCCCAGGGCAGGGGATGAAAAACTGTTTTTT. It specifies CASSPRAGDEKLFF.

This sequence joins TRBV21-1 and TRBJ2-6. TRBV21-1 has pseudogene status. The CDR3 contains 15 residues. The CDR3 sequence is CASSKENSGANVLTF. The DNA of the CDR3 is TGTGCCAGCAGCAAAGAAAACTCTGGGGCCAACGTCCTGACTTTC.

The chain recombines TRBV6-6 with TRBJ2-1; D remains ambiguous. Germline values: CDR1 MNHNY, CDR2 SVGAGI (reference sequence). The CDR3 contains 13 residues. Trimming removed 0 bases from V and 9 bases from J, with 9 bases in between. CDR3 sequence (DNA): TGTGCCAGCAGTTACTCGGCAGCCCCTGAGCAGTTCTTC. It translates to CASSYSAAPEQFF.

This chain links TRBV19 with TRBJ2-5; the D call may be TRBD1 or TRBD2 (6 bases each). The V end lost 5 bases, the J end lost 5 bases, and 15 bases lay between the germline ends. The CDR3 has 14 residues. Germline V lookup: CDR1 LNHDA, CDR2 SQIVND (reference sequence). CDR3 residues: CASSFGGQGETQYF. The CDR3 nucleotides read TGTGCCAGTAGTTTCGGAGGGCAGGGGGAGACCCAGTACTTC.

This clone was detected only a few times. The chain links TRBV12-1 to TRBJ1-2. TRBV12-1 is described as a pseudogene. The CDR3 length is 14 residues. The CDR3 DNA follows: TGTGCCAGCAGCTTTACGGGGGAGCACTATGGCTACACCTTC. This codes for CASSFTGEHYGYTF.

This sequence joins TRBV19 and TRBJ1-1; 9 nucleotides match TRBD1. The CDR3 consists of 13 residues. Trimming at V came to 8 bases and at J to 5 bases, leaving 6 bases not matched to a gene. Germline CDR1 is LNHDA and CDR2 is SQIVND (reference sequence). CDR3 bases: TGTGCCAGTGGGCGGGGACAGGGAACTGAAGCTTTCTTT. It yields the protein CASGRGQGTEAFF.

The chain is built from TRBV12-5 and TRBJ2-3; D not certain. CDR1 LGHNT and CDR2 FRNRAP come from the germline V gene. The CDR3 covers 14 residues. V was trimmed by 1 base and J by 2 bases, leaving 7 bases between them. The CDR3 nucleotides read TGTGCTAGTGGTTTGGAGAGGATCACAGATACGCAGTATTTT. Amino acids: CASGLERITDTQYF.

V usage is TRBV7-8 and J usage is TRBJ2-6; unclear D gene. Per germline, CDR1 SGHVS and CDR2 FQNEAQ. CDR3 length: 14 residues. The V end was cut by 4 bases, the J end by 4 bases, with 8 bases between. CDR3 residues: CASSWPDGANVLTF. CDR3 DNA sequence: TGTGCCAGCAGCTGGCCGGACGGGGCCAACGTCCTGACTTTC. Combining the CDR3 with reference TRBV7-8 and TRBJ2-6 gives the whole variable domain GAGVSQSPRYKVAKRGQDVALRCDPISGHVSLFWYQQALGQGPEFLTYFQNEAQLDKSGLPSDRFFAERPEGSVSTLKIQRTQQEDSAVYLCASSWPDGANVLTFGAGSRLTVL.

The chain links TRBV5-1 to TRBJ1-4; D is ambiguous. The germline V gene has CDR1 SGHRS and CDR2 YFSETQ. CDR3 length equals 13 residues. V lost 0 bases, J lost 8 bases, and 8 bases lay in between. The CDR3: CASSLAPMEKLFF. CDR3 sequence (DNA): TGCGCCAGCAGCTTGGCCCCTATGGAAAAACTGTTTTTT.

This clone was seen a handful of times. V usage is TRBV9 and J usage is TRBJ2-5; tentative D call: TRBD2 (6 bases). Germline loops: CDR1 SGDLS, CDR2 YYNGEE. This CDR3 has 15 amino acids. V gave up 0 bases and J gave up 3 bases, with 12 bases separating them. CDR3 sequence (DNA): TGTGCCAGCAGCGTAGGGGTAGGAGGGAAAGAGACCCAGTACTTC. It translates to CASSVGVGGKETQYF.

The CDR3 DNA follows: TGTGCCAGCAGCCGTGGACAGTTCACCGGGGAGCTGTTTTTT. Translation: CASSRGQFTGELFF. This chain joins TRBV7-6 and TRBJ2-2, with D maybe TRBD1 (6 bases). The CDR3 loop spans 14 amino acids. V was cut by 5 bases and J by 4 bases, with 11 bases left in between. The germline V gene has CDR1 SGHVS and CDR2 FNYEAQ.

This sequence joins TRBV9 and TRBJ2-3; TRBD2 agrees at 7 bases. Germline CDR1 and CDR2: SGDLS and YYNGEE. V lost 0 bases, J lost 1 base, and 11 bases stayed unmatched. The CDR3 covers 18 residues. CDR3 sequence: CASSVGIVREYRTDTQYF. The CDR3 nucleotides read TGTGCCAGCAGCGTAGGGATCGTGCGGGAGTATCGCACAGATACGCAGTATTTT.

The chain carries TRBV5-8 and TRBJ2-5; TRBD2 might be the D (6 bases). Trimming shortened V by 1 base and J by 2 bases, and 15 bases separated the two germline ends. Germline V lookup: CDR1 SGHTS, CDR2 YDEGEE. This CDR3 region has 16 residues. CDR3 loop: CASSLYEGGLQETQYF. The CDR3 coding sequence is TGTGCCAGCAGCTTGTACGAGGGAGGATTACAAGAGACCCAGTACTTC.

J is TRBJ1-3 and V is TRBV7-8, with unresolved D. This CDR3 has 18 residues. The germline V gene encodes CDR1 SGHVS and CDR2 FQNEAQ. Trimming removed 4 bases from V and 2 bases from J, with 21 bases in between. The CDR3 DNA reads as TGTGCCAGCAGCTCGTACCGGGTAATTTCTAGTGCTGGAAACACCATATATTTT. Amino acids: CASSSYRVISSAGNTIYF.

The V gene is TRBV5-1, the J gene TRBJ1-4; the match to TRBD1 covers 7 bases. The length of the CDR3 is 14 residues. Germline-derived CDR1 and CDR2 are SGHRS and YFSETQ. J lost 7 bases, V lost 4 bases, and 7 bases had no gene match. The CDR3: CASSAGTAFEKLFF. In DNA form, the CDR3 reads TGCGCCAGCAGCGCCGGGACAGCATTTGAAAAACTGTTTTTT.

The chain recombines TRBV7-9 with TRBJ2-3; D may match TRBD1 or TRBD2 (5 bases each). The CDR3 length is 15 residues. Germline V gene sequence: CDR1 SEHNR, CDR2 FQNEAQ (reference sequence). The V and J ends lost 5 bases and 6 bases respectively, with 18 bases between them. The CDR3 reads CASSLLLRGQDTQYF. CDR3 nucleotide sequence: TGTGCCAGCAGCCTACTACTGAGGGGCCAGGATACGCAGTATTTT.

The genes are TRBV14 and TRBJ2-3; the D gene is possibly TRBD2 (7 bases). V dropped 1 base and J dropped 9 bases, with 17 bases sitting between them. Germline lookup yields CDR1 SGHDN and CDR2 FVKESK. The CDR3 has 15 residues. The CDR3 nucleotides read TGTGCCAGCAGCCAAGGACTAGCTCAAGGGGGGACGCAGTATTTT. It codes for CASSQGLAQGGTQYF.

This chain uses TRBV5-4 with TRBJ1-1; 8 bases map to TRBD1. Germline V lookup: CDR1 SGHNT, CDR2 YYREEE (reference sequence). The CDR3 extends over 15 amino acids. J gave up 1 base and V 0 bases, and 2 bases lay outside the gene matches. The CDR3 DNA follows: TGTGCCAGCAGCTTGGGGCAGGGGGCGAACACTGAAGCTTTCTTT. Its protein is CASSLGQGANTEAFF.

This chain links TRBV5-6 with TRBJ1-5; D gene ambiguous. Germline V gene sequence: CDR1 SGHDT, CDR2 YYEEEE. The CDR3 contains 14 residues. V lost 0 bases to trimming and J lost 3 bases, with 7 bases between them. This CDR3 is CASSLGGFNQPQHF. The CDR3 DNA reads TGTGCCAGCAGCTTGGGCGGGTTCAATCAGCCCCAGCATTTT.

The chain uses TRBV11-2 and TRBJ1-3, with D perhaps TRBD1 (6 bases). V lost 4 bases, J lost 11 bases, and 12 bases lay in between. The CDR3 totals 12 residues. Germline V CDR1 and CDR2: SGHAT, FQNNGV. CDR3 DNA sequence: TGTGCCAGCAGCTCCTTACAGGGTGCCATATATTTT. Its protein product is CASSSLQGAIYF.

The CDR3 region is CASSDAGRGETQYF. CDR3 nucleotides: TGCGCCAGCAGTGATGCGGGGAGGGGTGAGACCCAGTACTTC. This rearrangement joins TRBV10-1 to TRBJ2-5; TRBD2 aligns across 7 bases. From germline, CDR1 is WNHNN and CDR2 SYGVQD (reference sequence). The CDR3 extends over 14 amino acids. With V trimmed by 3 bases and J by 5 bases, 6 bases remained unmatched.

The chain recombines TRBV19 with TRBJ2-1; D is ambiguous. V lost 3 bases to trimming and J lost 9 bases, with 18 bases between them. Germline CDR1 is LNHDA and CDR2 is SQIVND (reference sequence). The CDR3 is 15 amino acids. CDR3 sequence: CASSMGKKVSTEQFF. The DNA for the CDR3 is TGTGCCAGTAGTATGGGCAAAAAAGTTAGCACTGAGCAGTTCTTC.